The source of this T cell receptor (beta chain) is a study of shared clonotypes between healthy human individuals (dated by TCRdb to the early 2020s). Looking at the study overall: A few men and two women, aged 18 to 49 years, made up the cohort. Per donor, three plates each were used for CD4 naive and CD4 memory, two for CD8 naive, and one for CD8 memory. To estimate repertoire size and how much clonotypes are shared between individuals, the study performed deep sequencing of blood TCR repertoires from roughly five healthy adults. Libraries were prepared and TCR repertoires were sequenced by different laboratories using diverse techniques, in order to increase sequencing depth and limit assay-specific biases. Leukapheresis yielded between about 0.8 and 8.9 billion PBMCs per donor. The research as a whole found: Clonotypes shared by all four sorted-subset donors showed higher generation probabilities than non-shared clonotypes. Across a few donors, around 5% of naive CD4, roughly 3.5% of naive CD8, under 2.5% of memory CD4, and over 0.35% of memory CD8 clonotypes were shared. Rarefaction of sorted-subset datasets indicated incomplete sequencing despite the large sequencing depth. Estimated clonotype richness was generally larger for naive than for memory subsets. The small number of donors limited the genetic and exposure-history diversity represented. Based on pairwise subsampling, the degree of clonotype sharing among donors was expected to be affected by sequencing depth. Sampling was restricted to blood, and TCR repertoires in tissue are likely to differ from TCR repertoires in blood.

The donors were healthy, HIV-negative adults who had no recently reported acute infections or vaccinations. All donors were Caucasian adults living in Nashville, Tennessee, USA. CD4+ T cells were enriched by magnetic negative selection; naive cells were then positively selected on CD45RA, and the negative fraction formed the memory subset. After blood collection by leukapheresis, PBMCs were isolated using Ficoll-Histopaque density gradient centrifugation and then cryopreserved in the vapor phase of liquid nitrogen. Analytical flow cytometry was used to check the purity and quantity of every magnetically sorted T cell population. Each sorted fraction had its genomic DNA isolated and then quantified by UV absorbance on a Nanodrop 2000c. Note on this clone: The target of this receptor is not known. Per-base quality was not reported, and no clone a single base away is much larger than it.

Using the deep immunoSEQ assay, multiplex PCR amplified TCR CDR3 regions from genomic DNA. Extracted genomic DNA from each cell subset was distributed evenly across all wells of several immunoSEQ 96-well plates, and each plate was treated as a replicate. For sorted subsets, each replicate PCR was loaded with 200 to 250 ng genomic DNA, equivalent to about 30,000 T cell genomes. Purified libraries were quantified with a Qubit 3.0 fluorometer, sized on a Bioanalyzer 2100, and re-quantified with the KAPA Library Quantification kit. A separate single-read 150-cycle Illumina NextSeq 550 flow cell was used to sequence each immunoSEQ 96-well plate. Regarding the original processing steps: Because the immunoSEQ output included only junctional sequences and no quality scores, the filtering could not be the same as the filtering used for full-length reads. Sequences were annotated with PyIR, a Python wrapper for IgBLAST v1.9, using IMGT germline references to assign V/J genes and CDR3. Reads were removed for weak V/J assignments (E-value above 1e-6), missing CDR3, stop codons, out-of-frame junctions, or ambiguous translated residues. A V3J clonotype was defined by an identical inferred V gene, J gene, and CDR3 amino acid sequence. Percentage overlap between repertoires was computed as shared unique clonotypes divided by the size of the smaller repertoire. RTK rarefaction, the Chao1 estimator, and Recon v2.1 estimates of unobserved clonotypes were used to assess repertoire richness. Generation probabilities for all TCRbeta clonotypes obtained by the gDNA method from a few donors were computed using OLGA. TCRdb took this table from immuneACCESS and kept in-frame rearrangements with V and J called. Such tables lack part of the clones; where checked against another copy, unresolved V genes explain under half of the gap, and the rest is unexplained. For V, J and clone size, that table is used; D and trimming come from the DNA. Present in this sample are around 2.5 million clones, 93% of which were seen just once. More than 0.35% of the sample lies in the top ten.

Trimming takes 4 bases from V and 7 bases from J, and the germline ends sit 13 bases apart. Per the germline V gene (reference sequence), LNHDA is the CDR1 and SQIVND is the CDR2. The CDR3 starts with the cysteine, ends with the phenylalanine, and has 13 residues. Just the 39-base CDR3 DNA is kept, in frame starting at base 1. Recombination connected TRBV19 to TRBJ1-2; TRBD1 is a possible D gene, resting on 6 matching bases. The sample taken for sequencing was naive CD4+ T cells from PBMCs. The sample's cell subset or site label, in plain terms: CD45RA+ positively selected. The receptor was derived from a man between 18 and 35 years old in good health. Some clones in this sample may be carry-over from other donors' samples. The CDR3 protein is CASSTTWTAGYTF. The DNA sequence is given as TGTGCCAGTAGTACTACTTGGACAGCTGGCTACACCTTC.